A selection of T cell receptor beta chains follows, all from one sample in a study of cytomegalovirus exposure and HLA in healthy donors. Only in-frame clones appear in the TCRdb table, and some are missing; sequencing was by immunoSEQ multiplex PCR. The data contain 75,000 to 95,000 clones, around 77% of them singletons. Sequenced: PBMCs. The receptor set was obtained from a man aged 45 to 65 in good health and CMV-seronegative. Both conserved end residues are part of each CDR3.

v_gene	j_gene	len	CDR3aa
TRBV7-9	TRBJ1-5	16	CASSWDTLEGNQPQHF
TRBV2	TRBJ1-5	15	CASSARGNRNQPQHF
TRBV19	TRBJ2-2	12	CASRLAPGELFF
TRBV15	TRBJ2-2	15	CATNRGGAGTGELFF
TRBV7-9	TRBJ2-1	17	CASSTPGTGGPKGEQFF
TRBV27	TRBJ2-7	15	CASWKTSGDSYEQYF
TRBV14	TRBJ2-1	16	CASSQGTSGWNNEQFF
TRBV19	TRBJ2-7	17	CASSTHLSGGASNEQYF
TRBV5-1	TRBJ2-1	15	CASSLEGLKGNEQFF
TRBV5-8	TRBJ1-1	14	CASSPAVSSTEAFF
TRBV5-4	TRBJ2-1	14	CASSLGRGGSEQFF
TRBV7-5	TRBJ2-6	16	CARSVRQLCGANVLTF
TRBV30	TRBJ1-1	13	CAWGYGGRTEAFF
TRBV19	TRBJ1-5	17	CASTLIVGTGGNQPQHF
TRBV6-8	TRBJ1-1	14	CAGTGQGERAEAFF
TRBV28	TRBJ2-7	12	CASSGQGYEQYF
TRBV9	TRBJ1-5	15	CASSVDGGEAQPQHF
TRBV4-1	TRBJ1-4	15	CASSQEGVTNEKLFF
TRBV11-3	TRBJ2-7	14	CASSLVGTSYEQYF
TRBV11-2	TRBJ2-7	14	CASSLEERTYEQYF
TRBV11-3	TRBJ2-3	13	CASSLQGADTQYF
TRBV18	TRBJ2-1	13	CASSPFRSGTKFF
TRBV5-6	TRBJ2-4	17	CASSFGERGGIGNIQYF
TRBV12-5	TRBJ2-7	15	CASGLVPRASYEQYF
TRBV12-5	TRBJ2-3	16	CASGWGRTGGADTQYF
TRBV19	TRBJ1-3	14	CASSIDPTGNTIYF
TRBV5-1	TRBJ2-1	13	CASRPPHYNEQFF
TRBV28	TRBJ2-7	15	CASSPPGQGSYEQYF
TRBV13	TRBJ2-2	18	CASSLGPIDRGETGELFF
TRBV7-9	TRBJ1-2	15	CASSLGGTRGYGYTF
TRBV5-1	TRBJ2-7	16	CASSSEIRGRGHEQYF
TRBV7-3	TRBJ2-1	19	CASSFGAGYNRSSYNEQFF
TRBV4-1	TRBJ1-2	13	CASSQASLYGYTF
TRBV5-1	TRBJ1-4	16	CASSVGYQTLSEELFF
TRBV5-1	TRBJ1-1	18	CASSPLVGRGGLNTEAFF
TRBV5-4	TRBJ1-2	14	CASSLDRGARGYTF
TRBV5-1	TRBJ2-2	13	CASTREGAGELFF
TRBV23-1	TRBJ2-7	16	CASSQSRGAISYEQYF